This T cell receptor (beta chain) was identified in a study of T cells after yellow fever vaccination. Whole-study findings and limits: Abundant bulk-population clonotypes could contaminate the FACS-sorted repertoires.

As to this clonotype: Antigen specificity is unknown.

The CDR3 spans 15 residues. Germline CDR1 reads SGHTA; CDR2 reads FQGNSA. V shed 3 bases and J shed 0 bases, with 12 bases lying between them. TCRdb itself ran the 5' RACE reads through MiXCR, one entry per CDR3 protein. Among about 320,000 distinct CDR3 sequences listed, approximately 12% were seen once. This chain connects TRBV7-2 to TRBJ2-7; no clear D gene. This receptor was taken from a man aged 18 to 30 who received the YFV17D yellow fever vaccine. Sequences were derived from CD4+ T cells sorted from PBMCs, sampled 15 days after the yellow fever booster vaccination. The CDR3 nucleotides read TGTGCCAGCAGCTTTATTGCAGGCCGCTCCTACGAGCAGTACGTC. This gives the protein CASSFIAGRSYEQYV.